One sample yielded the 31 T cell receptor beta chains listed below, sequenced in a study of blood T cell repertoires in COVID-19. Produced via immunoSEQ multiplex PCR; TCRdb's table is partial and in-frame only. The sample has 80,000 or so clones, 70% to 90% seen once; the top ten hold 8% to 10%. The sample was peripheral blood. Receptors were obtained from a man over 45 with COVID-19, enrolled during active disease.

The rearrangement uses TRBV4-2 and TRBJ1-3; weak D call: TRBD1 (6 bases). Germline V lookup: CDR1 LGHNA, CDR2 YNFKEQ. The CDR3 consists of 15 residues. The germline V and J ends were trimmed by 0 bases and 3 bases, with 9 bases remaining between them. In DNA form, the CDR3 reads TGTGCCAGCAGCCAAGAGGAGACAGGTGGAAACACCATATATTTT. It translates to CASSQEETGGNTIYF.

This chain connects TRBV7-2 to TRBJ2-1; maybe TRBD2 (7 bases). The germline gives CDR1 SGHTA, CDR2 FQGNSA. With 2 bases removed from V and 0 bases from J, the gap between germline ends came to 17 bases. The CDR3 is 18 residues long. The CDR3 DNA reads as TGTGCCAGCAGCTTATGGCGGGGGCAGTCAAGCTCCTACAATGAGCAGTTCTTC. Translated: CASSLWRGQSSSYNEQFF. Full variable domain (rest looked up from reference TRBV7-2 and TRBJ2-1): GAGVSQSPSNKVTEKGKDVELRCDPISGHTALYWYRQSLGQGLEFLIYFQGNSAPDKSGLPSDRFSAERTGGSVSTLTIQRTQQEDSAVYLCASSLWRGQSSSYNEQFFGPGTRLTVL.

This rearrangement joins TRBV3-1 (or the pseudogene TRBV3-2) to TRBJ2-2; no reliable D call. Germline V CDR1 and CDR2: LGHDT, YNNKEL (reference sequence). This CDR3 has 13 residues. The V and J ends lost 3 bases and 5 bases respectively, with 7 bases between them. The CDR3 is CASSHTGTGELFF. The CDR3 DNA follows: TGTGCCAGCAGCCACACCGGGACCGGGGAGCTGTTTTTT.

The chain recombines TRBV7-3 with TRBJ2-7; the match to TRBD2 covers 11 bases. The germline V gene has CDR1 SGHTA and CDR2 FQGTGA. This CDR3 has 15 amino acids. V dropped 2 bases and J dropped 2; count of bases not matched to a gene: 2. Written as DNA, the CDR3 is TGTGCCAGCAGCTTAGTAGCGGGGGGGACCTACGAGCAGTACTTC. As protein: CASSLVAGGTYEQYF.

The gene calls are TRBV15 and TRBJ2-7; TRBD2 matches 10 bases. V lost 2 bases, J lost 6 bases, and 7 bases stayed unmatched. CDR3 length equals 15 residues. Germline V gene sequence: CDR1 LNHNV, CDR2 YYDKDF (reference sequence). CDR3 sequence (DNA): TGTGCCACCAGCAGAATCAAACTAGCGGGGAGCGAGCAGTACTTC. This sequence encodes CATSRIKLAGSEQYF.

The V call is TRBV21-1, the J call TRBJ2-7; TRBD2 is the table's D call, not checked against the DNA. TRBV21-1 is a known pseudogene. CDR3 length: 16 residues. CDR3 sequence reads: CASTSSETPEVYEQYF. The CDR3 DNA is TGTGCCAGCACTTCAAGCGAGACCCCGGAGGTCTACGAGCAGTACTTC.

V is TRBV6-1 and J is TRBJ2-1; TRBD2 matches at 8 bases. Looked up from germline, CDR1 is MNHNS and CDR2 is SASEGT. V lost 4 bases to trimming and J lost 2 bases; unmatched junction nucleotides: 4. This CDR3 contains 15 residues. The CDR3 reads CASSGAAGAYNEQFF. The CDR3 coding sequence is TGTGCCAGCAGTGGAGCAGCGGGAGCCTACAATGAGCAGTTCTTC.

The chain combines TRBV9 with TRBJ1-1; 11 bases are a match to TRBD1. Per germline, CDR1 SGDLS and CDR2 YYNGEE. CDR3 length: 15 residues. The junction had 6 bases not matched to a gene; V was cut back by 3 bases and J by 5 bases. The CDR3 DNA sequence: TGTGCCAGCAGCGCGACCGGGACAGGGGGGACTGAAGCTTTCTTT. Amino acid sequence: CASSATGTGGTEAFF.

The chain combines TRBV2 with TRBJ2-6; 8 bases map to TRBD2. Germline trimming cut 6 bases from V and 4 bases from J; bases unmatched to any gene: 8. The CDR3 consists of 16 residues. Germline CDR1 reads SNHLY; CDR2 reads FYNNEI. CDR3 in amino acids: CASRPAGDSGANVLTF. The CDR3 bases are TGTGCCAGCAGACCAGCGGGAGACTCCGGGGCCAACGTCCTGACTTTC.

V usage is TRBV24-1 and J usage is TRBJ2-2; D is ambiguous. V lost 4 bases to trimming and J lost 8 bases, with 19 bases between them. The CDR3 has 16 residues. The germline V gene encodes CDR1 KGHDR and CDR2 SFDVKD. The CDR3 nucleotides are TGTGCCACCAGTGACCGAACCCCCCGCAGTTCAGGGGAGCTGTTTTTT. It specifies CATSDRTPRSSGELFF.

The V and J genes are TRBV7-2 and TRBJ2-1; 11 bases match TRBD1. CDR1 is SGHTA, CDR2 FQGNSA, per germline. The length of the CDR3 is 16 residues. V was clipped by 1 base and J by 6 bases; unmatched bases: 5. CDR3 residues: CASSLGGQGVSNEQFF. DNA of the CDR3: TGTGCCAGCAGCTTAGGGGGACAGGGGGTTTCCAATGAGCAGTTCTTC.

The chain joins TRBV9 to TRBJ2-1; the match to TRBD1 covers 8 bases. The V and J ends lost 2 bases and 4 bases, in that order; junction bases with no gene match: 5. This CDR3 contains 15 residues. Germline V lookup: CDR1 SGDLS, CDR2 YYNGEE. The CDR3 spells CASSVQGARYNEQFF. The CDR3, as DNA: TGTGCCAGCAGCGTCCAGGGGGCGAGGTACAATGAGCAGTTCTTC.

The chain carries TRBV11-2 and TRBJ2-1; no reliable D call. The CDR3 has 12 amino acids. The V and J ends lost 2 bases and 7 bases respectively, with 6 bases between them. Germline-derived CDR1 and CDR2 are SGHAT and FQNNGV. The CDR3 nucleotides are TGTGCCAGCAGCTTACACAAGAATGAGCAGTTCTTC. Protein sequence: CASSLHKNEQFF. Complete variable domain (other parts from reference TRBV11-2 and TRBJ2-1): EAGVAQSPRYKIIEKRQSVAFWCNPISGHATLYWYQQILGQGPKLLIQFQNNGVVDDSQLPKDRFSAERLKGVDSTLKIQPAKLEDSAVYLCASSLHKNEQFFGPGTRLTVL.

The rearrangement uses TRBV4-1 and TRBJ2-7, with TRBD2 matching 10 bases. CDR3 length: 16 residues. Germline lookup yields CDR1 MGHRA and CDR2 YSYEKL. Trimming at V came to 6 bases and at J to 1 base, leaving 9 bases not matched to a gene. DNA of the CDR3: TGCGCCAGCAGTGAAGGGTCTAGCGGGAGTTCCTACGAGCAGTACTTC. This codes for CASSEGSSGSSYEQYF.

The J gene is TRBJ2-7, the V gene TRBV6-5; D possibly corresponds to TRBD2 (6 bases). The V end was cut by 2 bases, the J end by 7 bases, with 18 bases between. This CDR3 is built from 15 residues. CDR1 is MNHEY and CDR2 is SVGAGI in the germline V gene. As DNA, the CDR3 is TGTGCCAGCAGTTACGGCTCGGGAGTGAATTGGGAGCAGTACTTC. This codes for CASSYGSGVNWEQYF.

The chain recombines TRBV6-5 with TRBJ2-1; 8 bases fit TRBD2. The CDR3 has 14 amino acids. Germline-derived CDR1 and CDR2 are MNHEY and SVGAGI. After removal of 7 bases from V and 4 bases from J, the junction contained 6 bases not matched to a gene. CDR3 DNA: TGTGCCAGCATAGGACTAGCCCGTTACAATGAGCAGTTCTTC. Amino acid sequence: CASIGLARYNEQFF.

This chain uses TRBV19 with TRBJ2-3; 14 nucleotides align to TRBD2. With V trimmed by 5 bases and J by 0 bases, 7 bases remained unmatched. Looked up from germline, CDR1 is LNHDA and CDR2 is SQIVND (reference sequence). This CDR3 has 18 amino acids. The CDR3 loop is CASSGGTSGSPSTDTQYF. Here the CDR3 DNA reads TGTGCCAGTAGTGGGGGGACTAGCGGGAGCCCCAGCACAGATACGCAGTATTTT.

The chain is built from TRBV3-1 (or the pseudogene TRBV3-2) and TRBJ1-1; 9 bases map to TRBD1. Trimming cost V 4 bases and J 4 bases; bases outside gene matches: 10. The CDR3 extends over 16 amino acids. Germline V gives CDR1 LGHDT, CDR2 YNNKEL (reference sequence). Written as DNA, the CDR3 is TGTGCCAGCAGCCGAATGACAGGGGGTGGTGGCACTGAAGCTTTCTTT. It encodes CASSRMTGGGGTEAFF.

The chain is built from TRBV27 and TRBJ2-5; 7 positions agree with TRBD2. The CDR3 is 13 amino acids. Germline assignment: CDR1 MNHEY and CDR2 SMNVEV (reference sequence). V gave up 8 bases and J gave up 5 bases; unmatched junction bases: 8. The CDR3 loop reads CASDCWEGETQYF. The CDR3 coding sequence is TGTGCCAGCGACTGCTGGGAGGGGGAGACCCAGTACTTC.

V is TRBV20-1 and J is TRBJ1-1, with no clear D. The CDR3 is made up of 11 amino acids. The germline gives CDR1 DFQATT, CDR2 SNEGSKA (reference sequence). The CDR3 DNA sequence: TGCTATACTGGAACGGGCACTGAAGCTTTCTTT. Translating gives CYTGTGTEAFF.

The V call is TRBV9, the J call TRBJ1-2; TRBD1 aligns across 8 bases. Germline V gene data show CDR1 as SGDLS and CDR2 as YYNGEE. The trim removed 2 bases at V and 4 bases at J, leaving 13 bases unmatched. The CDR3 has 17 residues. The CDR3 protein is CASSVAIQGGFGYGYTF. In DNA, the CDR3 is TGTGCCAGCAGCGTCGCGATACAGGGGGGATTCGGCTATGGCTACACCTTC.

The CDR3 here is CASSVVGGEVDEQFF. The DNA of the CDR3 is TGTGCCAGCAGCGTAGTGGGCGGGGAGGTGGATGAGCAGTTCTTC. This sequence joins TRBV9 and TRBJ2-1; possibly TRBD2 for D (6 bases). Looked up from germline, CDR1 is SGDLS and CDR2 is YYNGEE. V lost 0 bases and J 8 bases, leaving 15 bases between the germline ends. This CDR3 spans 15 amino acids.

The chain carries TRBV19 and TRBJ2-1, with 10 bases matching TRBD1. CDR1 LNHDA and CDR2 SQIVND come from the germline V gene (reference sequence). The V and J ends lost 5 bases and 6 bases, in that order; junction bases with no gene match: 16. This CDR3 region has 18 residues. CDR3 nucleotide sequence: TGTGCCAGTAGTGGAGGGACAGGGGTTACCGCCAGAAGCAATGAGCAGTTCTTC. The encoded protein is CASSGGTGVTARSNEQFF.

The genes are TRBV5-1 and TRBJ2-3; 11 bases agree with TRBD2. Per germline, CDR1 SGHRS and CDR2 YFSETQ. Trimming took 1 base from V and 0 from J; bases not matched to a gene: 4. The CDR3 is made up of 17 amino acids. The CDR3 loop reads CASSLLAGGQSTDTQYF. CDR3 nucleotide sequence: TGCGCCAGCAGCTTGTTAGCGGGAGGGCAGAGCACAGATACGCAGTATTTT. Full variable domain (remainder filled in from reference TRBV5-1 and TRBJ2-3): KAGVTQTPRYLIKTRGQQVTLSCSPISGHRSVSWYQQTPGQGLQFLFEYFSETQRNKGNFPGRFSGRQFSNSRSEMNVSTLELGDSALYLCASSLLAGGQSTDTQYFGPGTRLTVL.

The chain is built from TRBV30 and TRBJ2-7, with D tentatively TRBD1 (6 bases). Germline-derived CDR1 and CDR2 are GTSNPN and SVGIG (reference sequence). V lost 2 bases and J lost 2, with 13 bases in between. The CDR3 sequence is 14 residues long. CDR3 DNA: TGTGCCTGGAGTCGGGACACCTTAGCCTACGAGCAGTACTTC. Its protein is CAWSRDTLAYEQYF.

The chain uses TRBV6-2 or TRBV6-3 and TRBJ2-1; the match to TRBD2 covers 12 bases. CDR3 length: 17 amino acids. CDR1 and CDR2 (germline): MNHEY, SVGEGT. The V and J ends lost 3 bases and 2 bases, in that order; junction bases with no gene match: 5. CDR3 sequence reads: CASSYLRTSGTYNEQFF. In DNA, the CDR3 is TGTGCCAGCAGTTATCTCCGGACTAGCGGGACCTACAATGAGCAGTTCTTC.

The chain uses TRBV6-4 and TRBJ2-7, with D maybe TRBD2 (6 bases). The CDR3 consists of 14 residues. The ends were cut back, 7 bases at V and 2 bases at J, with 15 bases in the middle. Germline CDR1 and CDR2: MRHNA and SNTAGT. CDR3 amino acids: CASILTRAPYEQYF. In DNA, the CDR3 is TGTGCCAGCATTTTGACTAGGGCCCCCTACGAGCAGTACTTC.

This chain connects TRBV9 to TRBJ2-5; 8 bases match TRBD1. Germline V gives CDR1 SGDLS, CDR2 YYNGEE. The CDR3 has 16 amino acids. V trimming: 3 bases; J trimming: 0 bases; junction bases outside the gene matches: 7. CDR3 sequence (DNA): TGTGCCAGCAGCGCCTCGGACAGGGTTGACCAAGAGACCCAGTACTTC. Its translation: CASSASDRVDQETQYF. Combining the CDR3 with reference TRBV9 and TRBJ2-5 gives the whole variable domain DSGVTQTPKHLITATGQRVTLRCSPRSGDLSVYWYQQSLDQGLQFLIQYYNGEERAKGNILERFSAQQFPDLHSELNLSSLELGDSALYFCASSASDRVDQETQYFGPGTRLLVL.

The rearrangement joins TRBV23-1 to TRBJ1-2; D unclear. TRBV23-1 is an ORF for which the function is uncertain. The CDR3 runs 16 residues. Trimming removed 3 bases at V and 0 bases at J, with 14 bases between. CDR3 in amino acids: CASSHRIGAANYGYTF. Here the CDR3 DNA reads TGCGCCAGCAGTCATCGAATAGGAGCGGCTAACTATGGCTACACCTTC.

This clone appeared a single time. This chain uses TRBV4-2 with TRBJ1-4; D not certain. The V end was cut by 1 base, the J end by 7 bases, with 16 bases between. The CDR3 has 16 amino acids. Germline assignment: CDR1 LGHNA and CDR2 YNFKEQ. In nucleotides, the CDR3 is TGTGCCAGCAGCCAAGGTGCCGCAACGGAGGGTGAAAAACTGTTTTTT. It is translated as CASSQGAATEGEKLFF.

In its sample, this clone was seen once. V is TRBV27 and J is TRBJ2-3, with 8 positions matching TRBD1. V was pared by 8 bases and J by 3 bases, with 10 bases of the junction left unmatched. Germline V gene lookup returns CDR1 MNHEY and CDR2 SMNVEV (reference sequence). CDR3 length equals 15 residues. The chain's CDR3 is CASPARGLYTDTQYF. The CDR3 DNA reads as TGTGCCAGCCCAGCCAGGGGGCTATATACAGATACGCAGTATTTT.